Each of the 17 T cell receptor beta chains below was sequenced from the same sample in a study of T cell responses to AZD1222 COVID-19 vaccine. The method was immunoSEQ multiplex PCR; TCRdb's version includes in-frame clones alone and lacks a portion of them. The sample holds more than 100,000 clones, approximately 90% seen once. The sample in question was peripheral blood, obtained on day 0 of AZD1222 vaccination. The source of these receptors is an adult in good health.

This chain's CDR3 is CASSLVTVNTEAFF. The CDR3 region has the DNA TGTGCCAGCAGCTTAGTTACGGTGAACACTGAAGCTTTCTTT. V and J are TRBV7-9 and TRBJ1-1; no firm D call. V shed 1 base and J shed 0 bases, with 6 bases lying between them. This CDR3 spans 14 amino acids. Germline loops: CDR1 SEHNR, CDR2 FQNEAQ (reference sequence).

The chain links TRBV18 to TRBJ2-7; 8 nucleotides align to TRBD1. The V gene end was trimmed by 2 bases and the J gene end by 5 bases; junction bases not matched to a gene: 8. Germline V gene lookup returns CDR1 KGHSH and CDR2 LQKENI. CDR3 size: 15 residues. CDR3 residues: CASSPSGTGTNEQYF. The CDR3 DNA reads as TGTGCCAGCTCACCATCCGGGACAGGTACGAACGAGCAGTACTTC.

This sequence joins TRBV7-2 and TRBJ2-7; D is undetermined. The germline CDR1 and CDR2 sequences are SGHTA and FQGNSA. V was pared by 5 bases and J by 0 bases, with 8 bases between. The CDR3 runs to 13 residues. The CDR3 spells CASSPLASYEQYF. CDR3 nucleotide sequence: TGTGCCAGCAGCCCCCTCGCCTCCTACGAGCAGTACTTC.

V and J are TRBV24-1 and TRBJ1-5, with TRBD1 as a possible D gene (5 bases). Germline V CDR1 and CDR2: KGHDR, SFDVKD. The CDR3 is 12 amino acids. The CDR3 sequence: CVGADLNQPQHF. The CDR3, as DNA: TGTGTCGGGGCTGACCTCAATCAGCCCCAGCATTTT.

The gene calls are TRBV30 and TRBJ2-7; TRBD1 matches 9 bases. CDR3 length: 15 residues. The germline V gene has CDR1 GTSNPN and CDR2 SVGIG (reference sequence). Trimming cost V 2 bases and J 0 bases; bases outside gene matches: 5. For the CDR3, the DNA is TGTGCCTGGAGTAAACAGGGGGCGCGCTCCTACGAGCAGTACTTC. Residues: CAWSKQGARSYEQYF.

The chain uses TRBV14 and TRBJ2-7; D ambiguous. Trimming took 1 base from V and 0 from J, leaving 19 bases between them. Germline V gene data show CDR1 as SGHDN and CDR2 as FVKESK. This CDR3 has 18 amino acids. CDR3 amino acids: CASSQGVGTRSGSYEQYF. CDR3 sequence (DNA): TGTGCCAGCAGCCAAGGTGTCGGCACCCGTTCGGGCTCCTACGAGCAGTACTTC.

The chain combines TRBV10-3 with TRBJ2-1, with 8 nucleotides matching TRBD2. V lost 10 bases and J lost 1; bases outside the gene matches: 3. CDR3 length: 13 amino acids. Germline V gene data show CDR1 as ENHRY and CDR2 as SYGVKD. CDR3 nucleotides: TGTGCCACGGGAGGGAATTCCTACAATGAGCAGTTCTTC. Translation: CATGGNSYNEQFF.

This chain connects TRBV7-9 to TRBJ1-4; TRBD1 matches at 8 bases. Losses at the gene ends were 7 bases for V and 7 bases for J; bases not matched to a gene: 8. Germline CDR1 and CDR2: SEHNR and FQNEAQ (reference sequence). The CDR3 contains 14 residues. CDR3 sequence: CASTTTGGGEKLFF. In nucleotides, the CDR3 is TGTGCCAGCACCACAACAGGGGGAGGTGAAAAACTGTTTTTT.

The chain employs TRBV12-5 and TRBJ1-2; D call uncertain. Germline-derived CDR1 and CDR2 are LGHNT and FRNRAP. The V and J ends lost 0 bases and 4 bases respectively, with 24 bases between them. The CDR3 consists of 19 residues. CDR3 coding DNA: TGTGCTAGTGGTTTGGTACAGAACACCCGGGGAGAGGGTCGCTATGGCTACACCTTC. It translates to CASGLVQNTRGEGRYGYTF.

The table lists this clone with a few counts. V is TRBV7-6 and J is TRBJ1-2; 7 bases match TRBD1. Germline V gene sequence: CDR1 SGHVS, CDR2 FNYEAQ. Unmatched junction bases numbered 7, after V lost 5 bases and J lost 7 bases. The CDR3 consists of 13 residues. The CDR3 DNA sequence: TGTGCCAGCAGCCCCACAGGGGACGGTGGCTACACCTTC. Translated: CASSPTGDGGYTF.

This sequence joins TRBV25-1 and TRBJ1-5; D perhaps matches TRBD1 (5 bases). CDR3 size: 14 residues. Trimming took off 6 bases at V and 7 bases at J, with 16 bases between the two ends. Per the germline V gene, CDR1 is MGHDK and CDR2 is SYGVNS. In DNA form, the CDR3 reads TGTGCCAGCAGACCTGGGGGGGTCGGGCAGCCCCAGCATTTT. Encoded protein: CASRPGGVGQPQHF.

The chain couples TRBV5-6 to TRBJ1-6; D unresolved. V dropped 0 bases and J dropped 10 bases, with 17 bases sitting between them. The CDR3 totals 16 residues. Germline CDR1 reads SGHDT; CDR2 reads YYEEEE. CDR3 coding DNA: TGTGCCAGCAGCTTGGGCAGGCGGCTCCCGAGGTCACCCCTCCACTTT. Translating it yields CASSLGRRLPRSPLHF.

The genes are TRBV18 and TRBJ1-2, with D unresolved. V was clipped by 3 bases and J by 6 bases, with 8 bases between them. Germline values: CDR1 KGHSH, CDR2 LQKENI. This CDR3 comprises 12 residues. Here the CDR3 DNA reads TGTGCCAGCTCACCTAGAGCTAATGGCTACACCTTC. Translating it yields CASSPRANGYTF.

The chain is built from TRBV11-2 and TRBJ1-2; a weak D match, TRBD1 (5 bases). The CDR3 has 13 residues. Germline-derived CDR1 and CDR2 are SGHAT and FQNNGV. Deletions cut 6 bases from V and 3 bases from J, with 11 bases between. The CDR3 spells CASRKGTDYGYTF. In nucleotides, the CDR3 is TGTGCCAGCAGGAAAGGGACTGACTATGGCTACACCTTC.

The V gene is TRBV5-1, the J gene TRBJ1-2, with D unclear. CDR3 length: 13 residues. The ends were cut back, 2 bases at V and 0 bases at J, with 5 bases in the middle. Per germline, CDR1 SGHRS and CDR2 YFSETQ. CDR3 bases: TGCGCCAGCAGCTTCCATGCTAACTATGGCTACACCTTC. It yields the protein CASSFHANYGYTF.

This chain joins TRBV7-2 and TRBJ1-4; possible D gene TRBD1, 6 bases. V was cut by 5 bases and J by 0 bases, with 16 bases left in between. The germline gives CDR1 SGHTA, CDR2 FQGNSA. CDR3 length: 17 residues. Here the CDR3 DNA reads TGTGCCAGCAGCCCGACGACAGGCCGTGCAACTAATGAAAAACTGTTTTTT. Protein product: CASSPTTGRATNEKLFF. The variable domain in full, with the rest retrieved from reference TRBV7-2 and TRBJ1-4, is GAGVSQSPSNKVTEKGKDVELRCDPISGHTALYWYRQSLGQGLEFLIYFQGNSAPDKSGLPSDRFSAERTGGSVSTLTIQRTQQEDSAVYLCASSPTTGRATNEKLFFGSGTQLSVL.

This chain joins TRBV5-4 and TRBJ2-7, with D possibly matching TRBD1 (6 bases). The CDR3 contains 17 residues. Germline V gene data show CDR1 as SGHNT and CDR2 as YYREEE (reference sequence). V shed 0 bases and J shed 2 bases, with 18 bases lying between them. The DNA for the CDR3 is TGTGCCAGCAGCTTGGGGCAGAGAAGGGACATTGCCTACGAGCAGTACTTC. Amino acid sequence: CASSLGQRRDIAYEQYF. The complete variable domain, with remaining parts taken from reference TRBV5-4 and TRBJ2-7, reads ETGVTQSPTHLIKTRGQQVTLRCSSQSGHNTVSWYQQALGQGPQFIFQYYREEENGRGNFPPRFSGLQFPNYSSELNVNALELDDSALYLCASSLGQRRDIAYEQYFGPGTRLTVT.